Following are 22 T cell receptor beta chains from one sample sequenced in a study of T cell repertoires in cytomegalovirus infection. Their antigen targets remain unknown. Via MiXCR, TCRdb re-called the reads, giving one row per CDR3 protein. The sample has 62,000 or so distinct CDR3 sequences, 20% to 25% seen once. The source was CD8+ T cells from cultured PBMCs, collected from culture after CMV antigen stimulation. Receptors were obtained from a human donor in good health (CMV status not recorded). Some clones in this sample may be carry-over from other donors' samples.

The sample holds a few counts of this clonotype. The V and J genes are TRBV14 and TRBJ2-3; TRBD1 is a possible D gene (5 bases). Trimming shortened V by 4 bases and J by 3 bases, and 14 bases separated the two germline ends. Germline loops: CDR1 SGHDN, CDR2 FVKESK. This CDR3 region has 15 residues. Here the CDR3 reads CASSPRQGWTDTQYF. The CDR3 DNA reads TGTGCCAGCAGCCCGAGGCAGGGATGGACAGATACGCAGTATTTT.

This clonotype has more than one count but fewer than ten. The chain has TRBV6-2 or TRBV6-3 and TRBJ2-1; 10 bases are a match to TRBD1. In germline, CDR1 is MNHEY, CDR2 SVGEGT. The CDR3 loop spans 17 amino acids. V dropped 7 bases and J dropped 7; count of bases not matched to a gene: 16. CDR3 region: CASTDPDRGQHRNEQFF. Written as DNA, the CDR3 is TGTGCCAGCACCGACCCTGACAGGGGGCAACACAGGAATGAGCAGTTCTTC.

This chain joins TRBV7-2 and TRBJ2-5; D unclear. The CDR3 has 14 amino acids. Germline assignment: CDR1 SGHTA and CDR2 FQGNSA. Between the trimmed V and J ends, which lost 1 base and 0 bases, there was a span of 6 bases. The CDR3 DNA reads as TGTGCCAGCAGCTTAGAGATGGACCAAGAGACCCAGTACTTC. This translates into CASSLEMDQETQYF.

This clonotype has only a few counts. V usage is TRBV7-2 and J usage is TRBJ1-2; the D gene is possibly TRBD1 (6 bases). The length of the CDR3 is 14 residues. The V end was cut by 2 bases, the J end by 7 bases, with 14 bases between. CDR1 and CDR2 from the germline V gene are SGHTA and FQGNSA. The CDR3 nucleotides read TGTGCCAGCAGCTTAAACAGGGAGTTTTTTGGCTACACCTTC. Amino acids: CASSLNREFFGYTF.

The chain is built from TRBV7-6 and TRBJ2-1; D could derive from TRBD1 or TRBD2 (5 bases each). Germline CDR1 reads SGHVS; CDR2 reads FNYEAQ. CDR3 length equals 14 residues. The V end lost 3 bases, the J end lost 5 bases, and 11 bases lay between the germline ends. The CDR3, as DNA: TGTGCCAGCAGCTTTCGGGACGGAAACAATGAGCAGTTCTTC. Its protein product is CASSFRDGNNEQFF.

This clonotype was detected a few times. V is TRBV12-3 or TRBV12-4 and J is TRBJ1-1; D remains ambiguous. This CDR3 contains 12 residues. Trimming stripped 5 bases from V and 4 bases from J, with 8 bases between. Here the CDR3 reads CASSGVGTEAFF. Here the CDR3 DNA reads TGTGCCAGCAGTGGGGTTGGCACTGAAGCTTTCTTT.

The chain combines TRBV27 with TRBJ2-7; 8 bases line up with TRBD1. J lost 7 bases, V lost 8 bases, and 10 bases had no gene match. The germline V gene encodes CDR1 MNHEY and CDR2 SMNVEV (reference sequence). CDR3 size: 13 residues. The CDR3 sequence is CASGYGQGGEQYF. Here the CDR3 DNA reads TGTGCCAGCGGGTATGGACAGGGCGGTGAGCAGTACTTC.

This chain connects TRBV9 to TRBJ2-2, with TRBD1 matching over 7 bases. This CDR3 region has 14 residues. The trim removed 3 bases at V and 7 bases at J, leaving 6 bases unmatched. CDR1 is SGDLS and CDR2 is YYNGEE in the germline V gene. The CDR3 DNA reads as TGTGCCAGCAGCGGAACCACAGGGGTCGGGGAGCTGTTTTTT. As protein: CASSGTTGVGELFF.

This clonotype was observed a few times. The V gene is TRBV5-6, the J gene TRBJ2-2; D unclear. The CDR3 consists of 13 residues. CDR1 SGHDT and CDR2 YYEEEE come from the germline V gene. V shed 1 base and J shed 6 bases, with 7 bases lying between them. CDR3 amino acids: CASSLKYPGELFF. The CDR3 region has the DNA TGTGCCAGCAGCTTGAAGTATCCCGGGGAGCTGTTTTTT.

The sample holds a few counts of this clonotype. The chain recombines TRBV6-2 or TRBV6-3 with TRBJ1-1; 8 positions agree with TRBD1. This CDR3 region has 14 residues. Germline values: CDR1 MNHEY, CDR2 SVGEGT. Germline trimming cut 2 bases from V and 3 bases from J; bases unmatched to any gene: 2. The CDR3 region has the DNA TGTGCCAGCAGTTACCTGGACAGGGACACTGAAGCTTTCTTT. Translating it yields CASSYLDRDTEAFF.

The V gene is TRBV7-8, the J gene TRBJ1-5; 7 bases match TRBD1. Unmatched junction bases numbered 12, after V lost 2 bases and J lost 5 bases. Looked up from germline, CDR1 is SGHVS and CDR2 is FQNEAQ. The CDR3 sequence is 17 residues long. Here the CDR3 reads CASSLMEGAFSDQPQHF. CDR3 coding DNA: TGTGCCAGCAGCTTAATGGAGGGGGCCTTCTCGGATCAGCCCCAGCATTTT.

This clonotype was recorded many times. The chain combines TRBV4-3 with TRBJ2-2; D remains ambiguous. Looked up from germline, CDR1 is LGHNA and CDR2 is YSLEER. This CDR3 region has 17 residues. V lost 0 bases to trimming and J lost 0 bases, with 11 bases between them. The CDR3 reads CASSQDPQNANTGELFF. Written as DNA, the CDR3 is TGCGCCAGCAGCCAAGATCCACAGAACGCGAACACCGGGGAGCTGTTTTTT.

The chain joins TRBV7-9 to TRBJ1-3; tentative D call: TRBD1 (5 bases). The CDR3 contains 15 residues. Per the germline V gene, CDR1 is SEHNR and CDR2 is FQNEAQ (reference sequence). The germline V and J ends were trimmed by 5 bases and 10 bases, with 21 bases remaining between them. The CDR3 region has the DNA TGTGCCAGCAGCCCACTGCATCCGACAGACCGAACCATATATTTT. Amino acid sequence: CASSPLHPTDRTIYF. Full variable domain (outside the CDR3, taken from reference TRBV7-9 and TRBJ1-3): DTGVSQNPRHKITKRGQNVTFRCDPISEHNRLYWYRQTLGQGPEFLTYFQNEAQLEKSRLLSDRFSAERPKGSFSTLEIQRTEQGDSAMYLCASSPLHPTDRTIYFGEGSWLTVV.

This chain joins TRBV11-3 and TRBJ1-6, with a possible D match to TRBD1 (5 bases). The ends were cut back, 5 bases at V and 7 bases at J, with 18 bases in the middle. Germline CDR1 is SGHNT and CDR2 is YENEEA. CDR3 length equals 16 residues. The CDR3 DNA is TGTGCCAGCAGCCGAGGGGCGGCGGGAAGAAATTCACCCCTCCACTTT. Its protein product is CASSRGAAGRNSPLHF.

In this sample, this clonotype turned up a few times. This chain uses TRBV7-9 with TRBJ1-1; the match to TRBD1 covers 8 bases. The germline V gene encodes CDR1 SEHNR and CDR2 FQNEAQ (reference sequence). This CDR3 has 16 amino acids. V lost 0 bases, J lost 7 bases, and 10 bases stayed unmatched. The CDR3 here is CASSLALRTGKFEAFF. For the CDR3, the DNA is TGTGCCAGCAGCTTAGCCTTAAGGACAGGGAAATTTGAAGCTTTCTTT.

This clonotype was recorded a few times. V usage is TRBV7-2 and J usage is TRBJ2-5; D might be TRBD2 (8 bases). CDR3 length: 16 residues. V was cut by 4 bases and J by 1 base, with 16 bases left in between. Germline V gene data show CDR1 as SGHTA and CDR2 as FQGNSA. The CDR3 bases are TGTGCCAGCAGCTCAGGGGGGACTAGAAGCCAAGAGACCCAGTACTTC. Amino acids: CASSSGGTRSQETQYF.

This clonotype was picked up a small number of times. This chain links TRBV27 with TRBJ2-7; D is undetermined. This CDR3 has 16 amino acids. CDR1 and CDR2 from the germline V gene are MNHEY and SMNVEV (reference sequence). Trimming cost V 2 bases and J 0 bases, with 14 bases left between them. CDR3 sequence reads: CASSLDVGQSSYEQYF. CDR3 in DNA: TGTGCCAGCAGTTTAGACGTAGGCCAGAGCTCCTACGAGCAGTACTTC.

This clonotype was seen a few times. As DNA, the CDR3 is TGTGCCAGCAGCTTTGGTCGCGGGGTCGGCTACACCTTC. Protein: CASSFGRGVGYTF. The J gene is TRBJ1-2, the V gene TRBV7-2, with unresolved D. The length of the CDR3 is 13 residues. V was clipped by 3 bases and J by 8 bases, with 13 bases between them. CDR1 is SGHTA and CDR2 is FQGNSA in the germline V gene.

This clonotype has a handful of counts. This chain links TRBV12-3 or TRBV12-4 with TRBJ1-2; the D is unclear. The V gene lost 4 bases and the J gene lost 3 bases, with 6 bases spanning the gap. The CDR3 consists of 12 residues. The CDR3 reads CASSSGDYGYTF. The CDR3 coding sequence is TGTGCCAGCAGTTCCGGGGACTATGGCTACACCTTC.

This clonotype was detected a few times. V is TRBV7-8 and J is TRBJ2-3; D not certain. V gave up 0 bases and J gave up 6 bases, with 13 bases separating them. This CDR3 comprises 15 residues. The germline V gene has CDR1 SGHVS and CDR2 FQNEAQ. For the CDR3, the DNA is TGTGCCAGCAGCTTAGCGCTTTTGACGGATGATACGCAGTATTTT. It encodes CASSLALLTDDTQYF.

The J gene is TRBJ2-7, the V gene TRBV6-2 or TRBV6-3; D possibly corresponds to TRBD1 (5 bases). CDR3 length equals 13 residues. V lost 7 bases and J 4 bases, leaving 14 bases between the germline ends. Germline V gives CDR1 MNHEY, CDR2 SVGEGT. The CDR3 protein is CASTWGRSYEQYF. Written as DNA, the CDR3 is TGTGCCAGCACTTGGGGCAGGAGTTACGAGCAGTACTTC.

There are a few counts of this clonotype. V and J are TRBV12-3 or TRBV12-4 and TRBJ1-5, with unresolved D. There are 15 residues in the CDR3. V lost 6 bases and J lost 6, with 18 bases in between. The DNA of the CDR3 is TGTGCCAGCAGCACAGACCCTCGTGGCTTTCAGCCCCAGCATTTT. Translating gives CASSTDPRGFQPQHF.